Following are 10 T cell receptor beta chains from one sample sequenced in a study of beta chain features in type 1 diabetes. cDNA synthesis used the whole RNA isolate, giving expressed TCRB sequences. Here immunoSEQ multiplex PCR was the method, and the copy in TCRdb shows in-frame clones only, minus some. The data contain hundreds of thousands of clones, over 13% of them singletons. These receptors have no known antigen. Study-wide results and caveats: Shortening that was moderate but significant affected the TCRB CDR3s of Type 1 diabetes patients in all four CD4+ subsets.

Sequencing was done on a sample of naive CD4+ T cells from blood. Receptors originate from a man younger than 35 with type 1 diabetes.

In this sample, this clone turned up a few times. J is TRBJ2-2 and V is TRBV15, with unresolved D. V lost 5 bases and J lost 2, with 6 bases in between. Looked up from germline, CDR1 is LNHNV and CDR2 is YYDKDF (reference sequence). This CDR3 region has 13 residues. In DNA, the CDR3 is TGTGCCACCAGCGGACGAAACACCGGGGAGCTGTTTTTT. It codes for CATSGRNTGELFF. Combining the CDR3 with reference TRBV15 and TRBJ2-2 gives the whole variable domain DAMVIQNPRYQVTQFGKPVTLSCSQTLNHNVMYWYQQKSSQAPKLLFHYYDKDFNNEADTPDNFQSRRPNTSFCFLDIRSPGLGDTAMYLCATSGRNTGELFFGEGSRLTVL.

On this clone: At the DNA level, this CDR3 is encoded by other sequences in the same sample as well. The chain joins TRBV7-2 to TRBJ1-6; possible D gene TRBD1, 6 bases. The CDR3 covers 13 residues. The germline gives CDR1 SGHTA, CDR2 FQGNSA. Trimming took 1 base from V and 8 from J, leaving 6 bases between them. The CDR3 bases are TGTGCCAGCAGCTTAGACAGGGATTCACCCCTCCACTTT. Protein sequence: CASSLDRDSPLHF.

The rearrangement joins TRBV6-1 to TRBJ2-7; D tentatively fits TRBD1 or TRBD2 (5 bases each). Trimming removed 4 bases from V and 3 bases from J, with 22 bases in between. The CDR3 has 17 residues. Germline values: CDR1 MNHNS, CDR2 SASEGT. CDR3 coding DNA: TGTGCCAGCAGTGGACGTCCGGGACGTAAACGAGACTACGAGCAGTACTTC. Its protein is CASSGRPGRKRDYEQYF.

This clone turned up a few times. The chain employs TRBV30 and TRBJ2-4, with 8 nucleotides matching TRBD1. V shed 3 bases and J 7 bases; nucleotides not matched to a gene: 11. Germline-derived CDR1 and CDR2 are GTSNPN and SVGIG (reference sequence). CDR3 length: 15 residues. Here the CDR3 reads CAWSATTGDRNIQYF. The CDR3 DNA reads TGTGCCTGGAGCGCCACGACAGGGGATAGGAACATTCAGTACTTC.

The rearrangement uses TRBV7-2 and TRBJ1-2; weak D call: TRBD1 (6 bases). The CDR3 has 16 residues. The V end was cut by 1 base, the J end by 1 base, with 13 bases between. Germline CDR1 and CDR2: SGHTA and FQGNSA. The CDR3 here is CASSLETGSNNYGYTF. The DNA of the CDR3 is TGTGCCAGCAGCTTAGAGACAGGATCGAATAACTATGGCTACACCTTC.

This chain connects TRBV7-2 to TRBJ2-1; D gene unclear. CDR1 and CDR2 from the germline V gene are SGHTA and FQGNSA. Trimming shortened V by 5 bases and J by 5 bases, and 10 bases separated the two germline ends. The CDR3 covers 13 residues. CDR3 residues: CASSLRFDNEQFF. CDR3 DNA sequence: TGTGCCAGCAGCCTCCGTTTCGACAATGAGCAGTTCTTC.

This clone was counted only a few times. This chain joins TRBV19 and TRBJ2-2; 9 nucleotides match TRBD1. This CDR3 region has 16 residues. The V and J ends lost 7 bases and 1 base, in that order; junction bases with no gene match: 7. The germline gives CDR1 LNHDA, CDR2 SQIVND (reference sequence). The CDR3 DNA reads TGTGCCAGTAATCCGGGACAGGGACGGAACACCGGGGAGCTGTTTTTT. It translates to CASNPGQGRNTGELFF. The full variable domain, rest sourced from reference TRBV19 and TRBJ2-2, is DGGITQSPKYLFRKEGQNVTLSCEQNLNHDAMYWYRQDPGQGLRLIYYSQIVNDFQKGDIAEGYSVSREKKESFPLTVTSAQKNPTAFYLCASNPGQGRNTGELFFGEGSRLTVL.

In its sample, this clone was seen a few times. CDR3 coding DNA: TGCGCCAGCAGCTTAGCAGGACGGTCCATTCAGTACTTC. Encoded protein: CASSLAGRSIQYF. The V and J genes are TRBV5-1 and TRBJ2-4; D gene ambiguous. Germline loops: CDR1 SGHRS, CDR2 YFSETQ. V was cut by 2 bases and J by 9 bases, with 12 bases left in between. The length of the CDR3 is 13 residues.

The genes are TRBV30 and TRBJ2-7, with D tentatively TRBD1 (5 bases). Trimming stripped 5 bases from V and 0 bases from J, with 11 bases between. The CDR3 has 13 residues. From germline, CDR1 is GTSNPN and CDR2 SVGIG (reference sequence). The DNA of the CDR3 is TGTGCCTGGGCAGGGATCACCTCCTACGAGCAGTACTTC. Protein product: CAWAGITSYEQYF.

This clone was seen only a few times. V gene TRBV5-4 combines with J gene TRBJ2-5; 8 bases align to TRBD1. Trimming removed 1 base from V and 3 bases from J; junction bases left unmatched: 11. Per germline, CDR1 SGHNT and CDR2 YYREEE (reference sequence). The CDR3 is 17 amino acids. The CDR3 DNA reads TGTGCCAGCAGCTTGATGTTAACAGGGGGAAGTAAAGAGACCCAGTACTTC. This codes for CASSLMLTGGSKETQYF. The full variable domain, rest sourced from reference TRBV5-4 and TRBJ2-5, is ETGVTQSPTHLIKTRGQQVTLRCSSQSGHNTVSWYQQALGQGPQFIFQYYREEENGRGNFPPRFSGLQFPNYSSELNVNALELDDSALYLCASSLMLTGGSKETQYFGPGTRLLVL.